The 8 T cell receptor beta chains below all came from one sample that was sequenced in a study of CD8 T cells in Susac syndrome. Reverse transcription of about 0.45 to 1 ug RNA was carried out with random hexamers. TCRdb reprocessed the immunoSEQ multiplex PCR reads via MiXCR and lists one record per CDR3 protein. The repertoire consists of 95,000 to 150,000 distinct CDR3 sequences, with about 94% occurring once and the leading ten covering around 0.078%. Source material: CD4+ T cells from PBMCs. These receptor sequences come from a human donor in good health.

The J gene is TRBJ1-3, the V gene TRBV4-3, with D uncertain. Germline values: CDR1 LGHNA, CDR2 YSLEER. The CDR3 is 17 residues long. The V gene lost 1 base and the J gene lost 0 bases, with 13 bases spanning the gap. CDR3 region: CASSQVSSGSSGNTIYF. CDR3 nucleotides: TGCGCCAGCAGCCAAGTTTCATCGGGGAGCTCTGGAAACACCATATATTTT.

This clonotype is a singleton in its sample. This chain joins TRBV15 and TRBJ2-1, with TRBD2 matching 13 bases. V gave up 3 bases and J gave up 8 bases; unmatched junction bases: 10. CDR3 length: 17 residues. Germline lookup yields CDR1 LNHNV and CDR2 YYDKDF (reference sequence). The CDR3 loop reads CATSRGQLAGGSDEQFF. CDR3 DNA sequence: TGTGCCACCAGCAGGGGCCAACTAGCGGGAGGGTCAGATGAGCAGTTCTTC.

The chain joins TRBV30 to TRBJ1-2; weak D call: TRBD1 (5 bases). The V end was cut by 2 bases, the J end by 4 bases, with 14 bases between. Germline CDR1 and CDR2: GTSNPN and SVGIG (reference sequence). The CDR3 loop spans 14 amino acids. The CDR3 sequence: CAWSRAGSGYGYTF. CDR3 DNA: TGTGCCTGGAGTCGGGCAGGGAGTGGCTATGGCTACACCTTC. The variable domain in full, completed from reference TRBV30 and TRBJ1-2, reads SQTIHQWPATLVQPVGSPLSLECTVEGTSNPNLYWYRQAAGRGLQLLFYSVGIGQISSEVPQNLSASRPQDRQFILSSKKLLLSDSGFYLCAWSRAGSGYGYTFGSGTRLTVV.

This clonotype showed up just once. V and J are TRBV5-4 and TRBJ2-1; TRBD2 aligns across 9 bases. The CDR3 spans 15 residues. V was clipped by 0 bases and J by 5 bases; unmatched bases: 3. Germline assignment: CDR1 SGHNT and CDR2 YYREEE (reference sequence). Written as DNA, the CDR3 is TGTGCCAGCAGCTTGGTAGCGGGAGTACACAATGAGCAGTTCTTC. It encodes CASSLVAGVHNEQFF.

V usage is TRBV11-2 and J usage is TRBJ2-1; D not resolved. In germline, CDR1 is SGHAT, CDR2 FQNNGV. V dropped 5 bases and J dropped 4 bases, with 9 bases sitting between them. This CDR3 spans 13 amino acids. The CDR3 DNA follows: TGTGCCAGCAGCCCGTACCGTTACAATGAGCAGTTCTTC. Encoded protein: CASSPYRYNEQFF. Full variable domain (missing parts from reference TRBV11-2 and TRBJ2-1): EAGVAQSPRYKIIEKRQSVAFWCNPISGHATLYWYQQILGQGPKLLIQFQNNGVVDDSQLPKDRFSAERLKGVDSTLKIQPAKLEDSAVYLCASSPYRYNEQFFGPGTRLTVL.

This clonotype occurred a few times. The chain is built from TRBV5-1 and TRBJ1-1; 9 bases fit TRBD1. The CDR3 is 14 amino acids. CDR1 and CDR2 from the germline V gene are SGHRS and YFSETQ. Trimming took 5 bases from V and 5 from J; bases not matched to a gene: 7. In nucleotides, the CDR3 is TGCGCCAGCAGGCCGGGACAGGGAAGGACTGAAGCTTTCTTT. Translated: CASRPGQGRTEAFF.

CDR3 sequence: CAWSPGQGNTEAFF. CDR3 nucleotides: TGTGCCTGGAGTCCGGGACAGGGGAACACTGAAGCTTTCTTT. This chain links TRBV30 with TRBJ1-1, with 9 bases that match TRBD1. V lost 2 bases, J lost 1 base, and 2 bases stayed unmatched. CDR1 is GTSNPN and CDR2 is SVGIG in the germline V gene (reference sequence). This CDR3 region has 14 residues.

The chain has TRBV11-2 and TRBJ2-3, with D tentatively TRBD1 or TRBD2 (5 bases each). V lost 4 bases, J lost 5 bases, and 13 bases lay in between. There are 14 residues in the CDR3. CDR1 and CDR2 (germline): SGHAT, FQNNGV. Here the CDR3 DNA reads TGTGCCAGCAGCTCCCGTCTGGGGGAAGATACGCAGTATTTT. It encodes CASSSRLGEDTQYF.